The next 10 T cell receptor beta chains were all read from a single sample in a study of regulatory T cells in long-lasting Graves disease. The sample's time point: newly diagnosed GD, antithyroid drugs for less than 3 months. PBMC RNA served as the TCR library source. Researchers made TCR beta libraries by using iRepertoire HTBI primers and running Arm-PCR on CDR3 regions. TCRdb processed the multiplex PCR reads anew with MiXCR; each CDR3 protein has one entry. The repertoire holds 550,000 or so distinct CDR3 sequences, with around 12% as singletons. This sample was also put to use in a study of T cells in Graves' hyperthyroidism and ophthalmopathy.

Sample: peripheral blood mononuclear cells (PBMCs), taken at new diagnosis, from a patient treated with antithyroid drugs. These receptors all come from a woman aged 25-40 years with Graves disease.

This clonotype was seen at least ten times. The chain is built from TRBV27 and TRBJ2-7; TRBD2 might be the D (5 bases). The V gene lost 3 bases and the J gene lost 9 bases, with 18 bases spanning the gap. The CDR3 is 14 residues long. CDR1 is MNHEY, CDR2 SMNVEV, per germline (reference sequence). CDR3 sequence: CASSFGGGGYAQYF. The CDR3 nucleotides are TGTGCCAGCAGTTTTGGAGGTGGTGGGTATGCGCAGTACTTC.

This clonotype was counted ten times or more. The V and J genes are TRBV15 and TRBJ1-5, with 7 nucleotides matching TRBD1. The CDR3 spans 14 residues. Losses at the gene ends were 9 bases for V and 4 bases for J; bases not matched to a gene: 9. The germline V gene encodes CDR1 LNHNV and CDR2 YYDKDF (reference sequence). The CDR3 DNA reads as TGTGCCACAACGGAAAACAGGGGAAATCAGCCCCAGCATTTT. Its protein product is CATTENRGNQPQHF.

This clonotype was recorded many times. The chain couples TRBV27 to TRBJ1-2, with D perhaps TRBD1 (6 bases). Trimming took off 5 bases at V and 5 bases at J, with 15 bases between the two ends. The CDR3 contains 14 residues. Per germline, CDR1 MNHEY and CDR2 SMNVEV (reference sequence). CDR3 protein: CASSPGTNPYGYTF. CDR3 sequence (DNA): TGTGCCAGCAGTCCCGGGACAAATCCTTATGGCTACACCTTC.

This clonotype was recorded at least ten times. V is TRBV10-2 and J is TRBJ1-1; TRBD1 matches 8 bases. The germline gives CDR1 WSHSY, CDR2 SAAADI. This CDR3 is 13 amino acids long. Trimming took 7 bases from V and 5 from J; bases not matched to a gene: 6. CDR3: CASIGQGRTEAFF. CDR3 sequence (DNA): TGCGCCAGCATCGGACAGGGCAGGACTGAAGCTTTCTTT.

This clonotype has more than one count but fewer than ten. The J gene is TRBJ2-1, the V gene TRBV6-1; 7 bases are shared with TRBD1. The V gene end was trimmed by 5 bases and the J gene end by 14 bases; junction bases not matched to a gene: 12. Germline V gives CDR1 MNHNS, CDR2 SASEGT. The length of the CDR3 is 13 residues. CDR3 coding DNA: TGTGCCAGCAGTCCCCAGAACAGGGGCCACAAGTTCTTC. As protein: CASSPQNRGHKFF.

This clonotype was detected many times. This rearrangement joins TRBV6-5 to TRBJ1-4; D is unresolved. Germline V CDR1 and CDR2: MNHEY, SVGAGI. This CDR3 spans 14 amino acids. V lost 2 bases and J 4 bases, leaving 8 bases between the germline ends. The DNA for the CDR3 is TGTGCCAGCAGTTACGTCGGTGTTAATGAAAAACTGTTTTTT. Translating gives CASSYVGVNEKLFF.

V is TRBV10-1 and J is TRBJ2-3; TRBD1 is a possible D gene (6 bases). Germline V CDR1 and CDR2: WNHNN, SYGVQD (reference sequence). V was shortened by 0 bases and J by 4 bases, with 11 bases between the two germline ends. This CDR3 has 15 residues. The CDR3 region is CASSESFEGADTQYF. As DNA, the CDR3 is TGCGCCAGCAGTGAGTCATTTGAGGGGGCAGATACGCAGTATTTT.

This clonotype was observed many times. The chain employs TRBV5-6 and TRBJ2-1, with D uncertain. Deletions cut 0 bases from V and 10 bases from J, with 11 bases between. The CDR3 totals 13 residues. The germline gives CDR1 SGHDT, CDR2 YYEEEE. The CDR3 here is CASSLESLGEQFF. In nucleotides, the CDR3 is TGTGCCAGCAGCTTGGAATCCCTCGGGGAGCAGTTCTTC.

This chain links TRBV2 with TRBJ1-5, with TRBD1 matching over 8 bases. The germline V gene encodes CDR1 SNHLY and CDR2 FYNNEI. The CDR3 consists of 14 residues. V was pared by 1 base and J by 5 bases, with 1 base of the junction left unmatched. In DNA form, the CDR3 reads TGTGCCAGCAGTGAAGGACAGGGGTATCAGCCCCAGCATTTT. Translation gives CASSEGQGYQPQHF.

In its sample, this clonotype was seen a few times. CDR3 loop: CASSLGAGVNEQYF. CDR3 in DNA: TGTGCCAGCAGCCTGGGGGCGGGAGTGAACGAGCAGTACTTC. The J gene is TRBJ2-7, the V gene TRBV14; D may be TRBD2 (7 bases). This CDR3 region has 14 residues. Germline-derived CDR1 and CDR2 are SGHDN and FVKESK. V gave up 4 bases and J gave up 5 bases, with 15 bases separating them.